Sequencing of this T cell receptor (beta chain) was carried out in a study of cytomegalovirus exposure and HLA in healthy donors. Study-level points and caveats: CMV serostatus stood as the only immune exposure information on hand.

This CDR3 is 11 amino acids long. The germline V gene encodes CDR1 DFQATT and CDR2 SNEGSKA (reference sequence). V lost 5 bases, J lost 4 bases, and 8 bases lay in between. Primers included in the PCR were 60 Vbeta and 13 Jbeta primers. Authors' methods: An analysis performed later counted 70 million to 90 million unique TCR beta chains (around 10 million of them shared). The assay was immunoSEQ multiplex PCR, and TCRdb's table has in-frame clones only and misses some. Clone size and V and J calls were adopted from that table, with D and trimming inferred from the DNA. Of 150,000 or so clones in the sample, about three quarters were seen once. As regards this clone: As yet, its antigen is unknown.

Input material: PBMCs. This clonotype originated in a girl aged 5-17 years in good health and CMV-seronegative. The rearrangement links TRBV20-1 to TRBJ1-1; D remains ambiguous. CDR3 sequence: CSASSPTEAFF. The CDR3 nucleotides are TGCAGTGCTTCCTCCCCCACTGAAGCTTTCTTT.